This T cell receptor beta chain was obtained from a study of cytomegalovirus exposure and HLA in healthy donors. The assay was immunoSEQ multiplex PCR, and TCRdb's table has in-frame clones only and misses some. Of almost 75,000 clones listed, approximately 86% were seen once; the top ten hold under 3.5%. In germline, CDR1 is LGHNA, CDR2 YNFKEQ. The CDR3 covers 15 residues. V was trimmed by 7 bases and J by 5 bases, leaving 15 bases between them. V gene TRBV4-2 combines with J gene TRBJ1-6; D not resolved. What was sequenced was PBMCs. The receptor's source is a young man in good health and CMV-seronegative. The CDR3 sequence is CASKYTEGNNSPLHF. The CDR3 coding sequence is TGTGCCAGCAAATACACAGAGGGTAATAATTCACCCCTCCACTTT.